This TCR beta chain was sequenced for a study of T cells expressing NK-cell markers (dated by TCRdb to 2020 to 2021). Turning to the overall study: Three sorted T-cell subsets (CD3+CD56+NKG2C+, CD3+CD56+NKG2C- and CD3+CD56-NKG2C+) from under ten donors had their TCR beta-chain repertoires profiled. The study sequenced eight donors, all healthy volunteers chosen at random: three men and five women. Sequencing of the libraries produced 2 x 150 bp reads on Illumina HiSeq 2000/2500, MiSeq or NextSeq. Seven of the eight sequenced donors were HCMV-seropositive and one was HCMV-seronegative.

The data were produced on an Illumina HiSeq 2000. TCR beta cDNA libraries were made by 5'RACE template switching that added a universal primer site and unique molecular identifiers. cDNA synthesis was primed from the TCR beta constant segment and was followed by two successive PCR amplification steps. For the original study's pipeline: MIGEC was used to demultiplex reads and group the reads by UMI, and MiTCR was used to assemble and quantify clonotypes. Only TCR cDNA sequences supported by at least two reads were kept to exclude erroneous sequences. Downstream repertoire analysis used the tcR package, and clonotypes were matched across fractions by CDR3 nucleotide sequence plus V segment. VDJmatch was used to annotate antigen specificity against VDJdb, with one amino acid substitution in CDR3 allowed. TCRdb reprocessed the raw reads; every CDR3 protein sequence is a single record, and DNA is not supplied. The V and J calls and clone size are TCRdb's, not the authors'. The sample table gives under 200,000 distinct CDR3 sequences. The ten top clones hold roughly 18% of the sample.

In regard to this clonotype: Its antigen is unknown.

HCMV-specific IgG was detected in serum with a commercial ELISA kit to determine HCMV serostatus. Ficoll density gradient centrifugation was used to isolate peripheral blood mononuclear cells from blood. Here is what the overall study found, with its caveats: In roughly six donors, the dominant CD3+CD56+NKG2C+ clonotypes ranked among the top 10 CD8+ clonotypes, making up roughly 1.0-7.0% of CD8+ T cells. Whether the expanded NKG2C-expressing T cell clones were specific for HCMV antigens was left unclear. Those dominant clonotypes were again the most abundant among CD3+CD56-NKG2C+ cells in a handful of donors, at 28.3-60.1%.

The sequencing sample was made of blood T cells: a sorted CD56 or NKG2C T cell subset, CD4+ or CD8+ T cells, or bulk PBMC T cells (not recorded which). The TCR comes from a woman between 18 and 70 years old in good health.

CDR3 region: CASSQNSGTGAEAFF. The rearranged chain carries TRBV3-1 and TRBJ1-1; TCRdb proposes TRBD1, but this gene call is untestable without DNA. Per the germline V gene (reference sequence), LGHDT is the CDR1 and YNNKEL is the CDR2. The CDR3 measures 15 amino acids from cysteine to phenylalanine. The coding DNA is unavailable.